Detailed here is one TCR beta chain. It was with unique molecular identifiers that the TCRbeta library was prepared. TCRdb fed the PCR reads into MiXCR, producing one record per CDR3 protein. The table shows about 830,000 distinct CDR3 sequences, with around 15% occurring only once. This sample stems from a study of T-cell reconstitution after alpha-beta-depleted transplantation in children. CDR1 is LGHNA, CDR2 YNFKEQ, per germline. CDR3 size: 15 residues. The ends lost 0 bases at V and 5 bases at J; junction bases unmatched: 5. The V and J genes are TRBV4-2 and TRBJ2-5, with TRBD2 matching 8 bases. The source material was PBMCs, mostly from graft donor cells, sampled 360 days after TCRalphabeta/CD19-depleted stem cell transplant. This clonotype originated in a male patient aged 10 to 17 who had a stem cell transplant for acute lymphoblastic leukemia, so the T cells may come from the graft donor. CDR3 loop: CASSQDPGRAETQYF. CDR3 sequence (DNA): TGTGCCAGCAGCCAAGACCCCGGGAGGGCGGAGACCCAGTACTTC.